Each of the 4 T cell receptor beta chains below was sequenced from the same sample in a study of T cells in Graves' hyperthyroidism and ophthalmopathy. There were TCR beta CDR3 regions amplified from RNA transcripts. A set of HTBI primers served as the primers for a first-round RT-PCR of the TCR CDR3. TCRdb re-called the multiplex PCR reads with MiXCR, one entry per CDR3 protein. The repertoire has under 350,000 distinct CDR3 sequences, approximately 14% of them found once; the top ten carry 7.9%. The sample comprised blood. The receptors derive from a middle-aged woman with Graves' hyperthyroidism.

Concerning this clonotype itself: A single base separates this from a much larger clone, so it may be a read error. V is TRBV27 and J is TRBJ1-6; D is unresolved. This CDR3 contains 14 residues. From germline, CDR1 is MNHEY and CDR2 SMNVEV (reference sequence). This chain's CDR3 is CASSSLAPNSPPHF. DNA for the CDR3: TGTGCCAGCAGTTCGCTCGCGCCTAATTCACCCCCCCACTTT.

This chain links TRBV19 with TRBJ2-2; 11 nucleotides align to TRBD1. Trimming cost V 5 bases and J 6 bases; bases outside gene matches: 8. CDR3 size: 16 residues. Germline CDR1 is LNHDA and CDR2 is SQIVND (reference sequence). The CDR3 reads CASSVPGTGGSGELFF. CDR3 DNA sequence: TGTGCCAGTAGTGTTCCGGGGACAGGGGGTTCCGGGGAGCTGTTTTTT.

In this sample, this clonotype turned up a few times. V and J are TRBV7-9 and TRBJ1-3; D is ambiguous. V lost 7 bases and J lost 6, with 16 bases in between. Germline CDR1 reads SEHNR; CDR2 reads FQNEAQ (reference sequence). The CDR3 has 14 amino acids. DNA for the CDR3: TGTGCCAGCATTCACGGAGGGATAAAAAACACCATATATTTT. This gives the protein CASIHGGIKNTIYF.

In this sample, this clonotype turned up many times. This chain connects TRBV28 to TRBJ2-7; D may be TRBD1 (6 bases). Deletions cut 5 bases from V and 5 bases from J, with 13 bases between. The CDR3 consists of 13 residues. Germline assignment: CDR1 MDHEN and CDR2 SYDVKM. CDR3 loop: CASSPGTPHEQYF. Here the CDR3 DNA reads TGTGCCAGCAGTCCCGGGACACCCCACGAGCAGTACTTC. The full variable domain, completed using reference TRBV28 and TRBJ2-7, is DVKVTQSSRYLVKRTGEKVFLECVQDMDHENMFWYRQDPGLGLRLIYFSYDVKMKEKGDIPEGYSVSREKKERFSLILESASTNQTSMYLCASSPGTPHEQYFGPGTRLTVT.